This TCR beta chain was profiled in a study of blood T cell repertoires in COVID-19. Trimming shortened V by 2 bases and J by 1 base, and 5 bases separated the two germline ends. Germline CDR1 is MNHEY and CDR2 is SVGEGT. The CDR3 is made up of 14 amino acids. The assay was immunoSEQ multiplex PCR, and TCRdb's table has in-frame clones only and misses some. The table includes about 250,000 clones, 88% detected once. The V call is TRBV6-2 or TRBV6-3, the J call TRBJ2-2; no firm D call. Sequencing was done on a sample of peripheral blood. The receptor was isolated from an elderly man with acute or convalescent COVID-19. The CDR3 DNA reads TGTGCCAGCAGTTACAGACTGAACACCGGGGAGCTGTTTTTT. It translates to CASSYRLNTGELFF.